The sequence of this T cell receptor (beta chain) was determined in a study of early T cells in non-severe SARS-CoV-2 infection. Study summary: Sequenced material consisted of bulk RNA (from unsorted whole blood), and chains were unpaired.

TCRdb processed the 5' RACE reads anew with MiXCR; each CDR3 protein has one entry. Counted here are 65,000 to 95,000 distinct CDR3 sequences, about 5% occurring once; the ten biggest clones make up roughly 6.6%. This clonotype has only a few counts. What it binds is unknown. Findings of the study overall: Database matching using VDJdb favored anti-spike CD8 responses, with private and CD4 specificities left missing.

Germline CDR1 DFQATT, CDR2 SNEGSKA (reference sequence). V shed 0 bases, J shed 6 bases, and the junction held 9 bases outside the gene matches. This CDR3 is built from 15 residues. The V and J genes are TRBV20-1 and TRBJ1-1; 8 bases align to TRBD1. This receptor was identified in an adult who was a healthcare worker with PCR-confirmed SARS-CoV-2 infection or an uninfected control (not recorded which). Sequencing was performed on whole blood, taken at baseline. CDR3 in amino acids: CSAREGRQGMAEAFF. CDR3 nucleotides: TGCAGTGCTAGAGAGGGGAGACAGGGGATGGCTGAAGCTTTCTTT.